This TCR beta chain is from a study of cytomegalovirus exposure and HLA in healthy donors. Overall study results and limits: In a later analysis, TCR association rates varied by HLA locus: DRB1 most, HLA-C fewest. Associated with cytomegalovirus, according to the listing, were 150 to 200 TCR beta chains.

Unrecorded immune exposure was likely among donors, who were nominally healthy when sampled. The length of the CDR3 is 17 residues. V dropped 5 bases and J dropped 1; count of bases not matched to a gene: 7. Germline V gene data show CDR1 as MDHEN and CDR2 as SYDVKM. PCR used 60 Vbeta primers and 13 Jbeta primers. This table comes from immunoSEQ multiplex PCR, and its TCRdb copy is limited to in-frame clones, with some not included. Here the sample spans around 150,000 clones, roughly 74% being singletons. On this clone itself: Its antigen is as yet unknown.

V is TRBV28 and J is TRBJ2-4, with 11 bases that match TRBD1. Specimen: PBMCs. The clonotype comes from a young man in good health and CMV-seropositive. In DNA, the CDR3 is TGTGCCAGCAGTGTATCCGGGACAGGGGGGGCCAAAAACATTCAGTACTTC. Protein sequence: CASSVSGTGGAKNIQYF. Full variable domain (outside the CDR3, taken from reference TRBV28 and TRBJ2-4): DVKVTQSSRYLVKRTGEKVFLECVQDMDHENMFWYRQDPGLGLRLIYFSYDVKMKEKGDIPEGYSVSREKKERFSLILESASTNQTSMYLCASSVSGTGGAKNIQYFGAGTRLSVL.